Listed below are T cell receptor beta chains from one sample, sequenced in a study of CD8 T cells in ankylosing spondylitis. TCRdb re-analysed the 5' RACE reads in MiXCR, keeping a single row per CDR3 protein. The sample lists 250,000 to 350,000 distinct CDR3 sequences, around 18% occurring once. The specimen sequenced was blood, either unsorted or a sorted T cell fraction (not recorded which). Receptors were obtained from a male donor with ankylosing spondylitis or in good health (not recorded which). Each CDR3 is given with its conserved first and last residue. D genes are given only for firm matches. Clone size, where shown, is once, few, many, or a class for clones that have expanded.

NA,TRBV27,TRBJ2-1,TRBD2,CASSRTGLAGGDNEQFF,TGTGCCAGCAGTCGAACGGGACTAGCGGGAGGAGACAATGAGCAGTTCTTC
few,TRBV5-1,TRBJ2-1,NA,CASSLKAGYNEQFF,TGCGCCAGCAGCTTGAAGGCAGGGTACAATGAGCAGTTCTTC
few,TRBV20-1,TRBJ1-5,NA,CSAAASNQPQHF,TGCAGTGCTGCCGCCAGCAATCAGCCCCAGCATTTT
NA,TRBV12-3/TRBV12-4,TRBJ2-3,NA,CASSSLGPADTQYF,TGTGCCAGCAGTTCCCTTGGCCCAGCAGATACGCAGTATTTT
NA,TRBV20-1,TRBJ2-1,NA,CSARGRGLYNEQFF,TGCAGTGCTAGAGGCCGGGGCCTCTACAATGAGCAGTTCTTC
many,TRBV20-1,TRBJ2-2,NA,CSAKIRVAGELFF,TGCAGTGCTAAGATCAGGGTGGCCGGGGAGCTGTTTTTT
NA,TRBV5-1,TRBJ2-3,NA,CASSYGPLKTDTQYF,TGCGCCAGCAGCTACGGACCGCTGAAAACAGATACGCAGTATTTT
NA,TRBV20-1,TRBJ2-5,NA,CSADASGSETQYF,TGCAGTGCGGATGCTAGTGGGAGTGAGACCCAGTACTTC
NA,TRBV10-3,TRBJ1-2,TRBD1,CAIRDRGVQGYTF,TGTGCCATCAGGGACAGGGGTGTTCAGGGCTACACCTTC
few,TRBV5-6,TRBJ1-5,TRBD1,CASSLARDSGNQPQHF,TGTGCCAGCAGCTTGGCCCGGGACAGTGGAAATCAGCCCCAGCATTTT
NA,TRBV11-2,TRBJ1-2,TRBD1,CASSPGQGTGYTF,TGTGCCAGCAGCCCGGGACAGGGAACAGGCTACACCTTC
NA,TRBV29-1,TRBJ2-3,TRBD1,CSVGTGTDTQYF,TGCAGCGTAGGGACAGGCACAGATACGCAGTATTTT
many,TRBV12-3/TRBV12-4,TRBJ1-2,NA,CASSRKVTASNYGYTF,TGTGCCAGCAGCCGAAAAGTTACCGCTTCTAACTATGGCTACACCTTC
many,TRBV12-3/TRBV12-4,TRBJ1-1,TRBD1,CASTLVETGINTEAFF,TGTGCCAGCACCCTCGTGGAGACAGGGATAAACACTGAAGCTTTCTTT
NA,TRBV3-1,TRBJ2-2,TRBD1,CASSHGQANTGELFF,TGTGCCAGCAGCCACGGACAGGCGAACACCGGGGAGCTGTTTTTT
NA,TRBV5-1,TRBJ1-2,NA,CASSLGTARGYTF,TGCGCCAGCAGCTTGGGGACCGCGCGCGGCTACACCTTC
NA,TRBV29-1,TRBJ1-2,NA,CSVAAMDGNYGYTF,TGCAGCGTTGCGGCGATGGACGGGAACTATGGCTACACCTTC
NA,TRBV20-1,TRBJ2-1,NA,CSAGGGPTGYFF,TGCAGTGCTGGTGGGGGGCCCACCGGGTACTTCTTC
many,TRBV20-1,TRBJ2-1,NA,CSARANLAQSYNEQFF,TGCAGTGCTAGAGCCAATCTAGCGCAGAGTTACAATGAGCAGTTCTTC
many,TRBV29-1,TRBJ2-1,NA,CSVPHGLTSYNEQFF,TGCAGCGTTCCCCATGGCCTTACCTCCTACAATGAGCAGTTCTTC
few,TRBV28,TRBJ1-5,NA,CAAQGNQPQHF,TGTGCGGCGCAGGGGAATCAGCCCCAGCATTTT
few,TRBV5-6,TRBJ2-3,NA,CASSFSGVADTQYF,TGTGCCAGCAGCTTTTCGGGGGTGGCAGATACGCAGTATTTT
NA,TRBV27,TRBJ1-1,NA,CASSQYRGTEAFF,TGTGCCAGCAGTCAGTACCGGGGCACTGAAGCTTTCTTT
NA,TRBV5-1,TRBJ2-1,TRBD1,CASSLGQGALHEQFF,TGCGCCAGCAGCTTGGGGCAGGGGGCGCTCCATGAGCAGTTCTTC
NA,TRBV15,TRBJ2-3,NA,CATSRDGRVLDTQYF,TGTGCCACCAGCAGAGATGGTCGGGTATTGGATACGCAGTATTTT
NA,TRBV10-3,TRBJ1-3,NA,CAINGPKEGLGNTIYF,TGTGCCATCAACGGACCAAAGGAGGGGTTGGGAAACACCATATATTTT
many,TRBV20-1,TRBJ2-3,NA,CSAIVAGTDTQYF,TGCAGTGCTATCGTCGCCGGCACAGATACGCAGTATTTT
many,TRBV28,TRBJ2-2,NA,CASSFGGANTGELFF,TGCGCCAGCAGCTTTGGGGGCGCGAACACCGGGGAGCTGTTTTTT
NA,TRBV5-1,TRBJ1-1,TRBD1,CASSGKTGVGTEAFF,TGCGCCAGCAGCGGCAAGACAGGGGTTGGCACTGAAGCTTTCTTT
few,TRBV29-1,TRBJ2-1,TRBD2,CSGQRESSYNEQFF,TGCAGCGGTCAGCGGGAGAGCTCCTACAATGAGCAGTTCTTC
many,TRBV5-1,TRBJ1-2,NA,CASRRESRNYGYTF,TGCGCCAGCAGACGGGAATCGCGTAACTATGGCTACACCTTC
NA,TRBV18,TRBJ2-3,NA,CASSPNLSDTQYF,TGTGCCAGCTCACCGAACTTATCAGATACGCAGTATTTT
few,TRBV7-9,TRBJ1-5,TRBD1,CASSPWTGGPNQPQHF,TGTGCCAGCAGCCCCTGGACAGGGGGCCCCAATCAGCCCCAGCATTTT
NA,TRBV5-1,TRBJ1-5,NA,CASSLDLQTGPQHF,TGCGCCAGCAGCTTAGACCTCCAAACGGGGCCCCAGCATTTT
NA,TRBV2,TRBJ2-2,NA,CASRQGSSGELFF,TGTGCCAGCAGGCAGGGTTCATCCGGGGAGCTGTTTTTT
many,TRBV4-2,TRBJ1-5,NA,CASSQEEVIKPQHF,TGTGCCAGCAGCCAAGAGGAGGTCATTAAGCCCCAGCATTTT
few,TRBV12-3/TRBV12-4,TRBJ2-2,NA,CASSPRRTGELFF,TGTGCCAGCAGTCCCAGAAGGACCGGGGAGCTGTTTTTT
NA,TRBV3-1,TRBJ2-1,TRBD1,CASRDRNEQFF,TGTGCCAGCAGGGACAGGAATGAGCAGTTCTTC
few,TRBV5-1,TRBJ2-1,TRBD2,CASSLLAGAINEQFF,TGCGCCAGCAGCTTGCTAGCGGGGGCGATAAATGAGCAGTTCTTC
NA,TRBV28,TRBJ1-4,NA,CVSSPSTGGDEKLFF,TGTGTCAGCAGTCCATCGACAGGAGGGGACGAAAAACTGTTTTTT
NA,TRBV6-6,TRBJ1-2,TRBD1,CASRRTGYDGYTF,TGTGCCAGCAGAAGGACAGGGTATGATGGCTACACCTTC
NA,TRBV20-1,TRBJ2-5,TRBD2,CSASPAGKIETQYF,TGCAGTGCTAGCCCAGCGGGGAAGATAGAGACCCAGTACTTC
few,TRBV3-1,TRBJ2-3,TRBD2,CASSPGTSGRNTDTQYF,TGTGCCAGCAGCCCAGGGACTAGCGGGAGGAACACAGATACGCAGTATTTT
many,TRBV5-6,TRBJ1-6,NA,CASSLVGRENSPLHF,TGTGCCAGCAGCTTGGTCGGACGCGAGAATTCACCCCTCCACTTT
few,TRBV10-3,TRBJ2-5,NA,CAISETNQETQYF,TGTGCCATCAGTGAGACAAACCAAGAGACCCAGTACTTC
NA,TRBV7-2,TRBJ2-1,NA,CASTSRTGTFNEQFF,TGTGCCAGCACCTCTAGAACGGGTACGTTCAATGAGCAGTTCTTC
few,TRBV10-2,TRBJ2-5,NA,CASVGLGETQYF,TGCGCCAGCGTTGGCTTGGGGGAGACCCAGTACTTC
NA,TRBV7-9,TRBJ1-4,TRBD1,CASSSTQGKNEKLFF,TGTGCCAGCAGCTCAACACAGGGGAAGAATGAAAAACTGTTTTTT
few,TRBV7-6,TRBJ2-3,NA,CASSLNTGWTDTQYF,TGTGCCAGCAGCTTAAACACAGGGTGGACAGATACGCAGTATTTT
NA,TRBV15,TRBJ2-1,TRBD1,CATSSRDSDYNEQFF,TGTGCCACCAGCAGCCGGGACAGCGACTACAATGAGCAGTTCTTC
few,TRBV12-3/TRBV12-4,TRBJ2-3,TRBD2,CASSSLAGGPSIDTQYF,TGTGCCAGCAGTTCGCTAGCGGGAGGGCCGTCTATAGATACGCAGTATTTT
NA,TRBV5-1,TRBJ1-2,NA,CASSTGQLFGYGYTF,TGCGCCAGCAGCACCGGACAGCTATTTGGGTATGGCTACACCTTC
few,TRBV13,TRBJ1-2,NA,CASSPGGAGGYGYTF,TGTGCCAGCAGCCCGGGAGGGGCCGGGGGGTATGGCTACACCTTC
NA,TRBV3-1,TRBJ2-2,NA,CACSRHDIGIRRTGELFF,TGTGCCTGCAGCCGCCATGATATCGGGATACGACGGACCGGGGAGCTGTTTTTT
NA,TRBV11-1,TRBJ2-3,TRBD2,CASSLRSLAGVDTQYF,TGTGCCAGCAGCTTAAGGAGTCTAGCGGGGGTTGATACGCAGTATTTT